The rows below give T cell receptor beta chains drawn from one sample of a study of OX40 agonist ivuxolimab in advanced cancers. Generated by immunoSEQ multiplex PCR, the TCRdb table keeps only in-frame clones and is missing some. The sample consists of 15,000 to 20,000 clones, around four fifths of them appearing once. The material was CD4+ or CD8+ T cells sorted from blood, obtained in a trial of the OX40 agonist ivuxolimab. The source of these receptors is an adult with an advanced solid tumor such as melanoma, head and neck, liver or kidney cancer. CDR3s include the opening cysteine and the closing phenylalanine or tryptophan. D genes are given only for firm matches. Rows may omit the clone size; those that give it use once, few, many or a size class.

v_call	d_call	j_call	clone_size	cdr3_nt	cdr3_aa
TRBV7-9	-	TRBJ2-5	-	TGTGCCAGCAGCTTAGCGGCAGGCCAAGAGACCCAGTACTTC	CASSLAAGQETQYF
TRBV7-9	TRBD2	TRBJ2-1	-	TGTGCCAGCAGCCCCAGCCCCTCTAGCGGGAGGGCCGATGAGCAGTTCTTC	CASSPSPSSGRADEQFF
TRBV5-1	TRBD2	TRBJ2-1	few	TGCGCCAGCAGCTTGGGACTAGCGGTTTACAATGAGCAGTTCTTC	CASSLGLAVYNEQFF
TRBV6-6	-	TRBJ2-1	-	TGTGCCAGCAGTTACTCGAGGGGCGGCGCCGAGCAGTTCTTC	CASSYSRGGAEQFF
TRBV4-1	-	TRBJ1-2	-	TGCGCCAGCAGCCAATCTGCGGACAGATCTAACTATGGCTACACCTTC	CASSQSADRSNYGYTF
TRBV7-9	-	TRBJ2-5	-	TGTGCCAGCAGCCCCCCCGCCGGCGGGGCCTACCAAGAGACCCAGTACTTC	CASSPPAGGAYQETQYF
TRBV30	-	TRBJ1-3	-	TGTGCCTGGAGTGTATGGACGGTCTCTGGAAACACCATATATTTT	CAWSVWTVSGNTIYF
TRBV27	-	TRBJ2-1	-	TGTGCCAGCAGTTGGGGGCCGGAATACAATGAGCAGTTCTTC	CASSWGPEYNEQFF
TRBV4-1	-	TRBJ2-2	-	TGCGCCAGCAGCCAGGCCCGGACTTTAAACACCGGGGAGCTGTTTTTT	CASSQARTLNTGELFF
TRBV28	-	TRBJ1-3	-	TGTGCCAGCAGTTTCCCACCTAGCTCTGGAAACACCATATATTTT	CASSFPPSSGNTIYF
TRBV9	TRBD1	TRBJ2-7	-	TGTGCCAGCAGCTCCGGGACAGAAGAGCAGTACTTC	CASSSGTEEQYF
TRBV27	-	TRBJ2-1	-	TGTGCCAGCAGTTTAGGTAGGGAGCAGTTCTTC	CASSLGREQFF
TRBV27	-	TRBJ2-2	-	TGTGCCAGCAGTCTTCTGGCGGGCACCGGGGAGCTGTTTTTT	CASSLLAGTGELFF
TRBV2	TRBD1	TRBJ2-5	-	TGTGCCAGCAGGGGGAACAGGGGGAGGCAAGAGACCCAGTACTTC	CASRGNRGRQETQYF
TRBV2	TRBD1	TRBJ2-5	-	TGTGCCAGCCGGACGGGGACAGGGACTCTTGAGACCCAGTACTTC	CASRTGTGTLETQYF
TRBV27	-	TRBJ2-7	medium-sized	TGTGCCAGCAGTTTAAGGAACCCTTCGGGTACCTACGAGCAGTACTTC	CASSLRNPSGTYEQYF
TRBV6-6	-	TRBJ2-3	-	TGTGCCAGCAGTTACTCGGAACTTAGCACAGATACGCAGTATTTT	CASSYSELSTDTQYF
TRBV28	-	TRBJ1-4	-	TGTGCCAGCAGTTTGCAGGGGTTCTTTGAAAAACTGTTTTTT	CASSLQGFFEKLFF
TRBV27	TRBD1	TRBJ1-1	-	TGTGCCACCTTCGCCAGGGGGGGGAACACTGAAGCTTTCTTT	CATFARGGNTEAFF
TRBV2	TRBD1	TRBJ1-1	-	TGTGCCAGCAGCCCCGGGACAGGCATGAACACTGAAGCTTTCTTT	CASSPGTGMNTEAFF
TRBV27	-	TRBJ1-1	-	TGTGCCAGCAGCCCCGCAGGGAGGGGGACTGAAGCTTTCTTT	CASSPAGRGTEAFF
TRBV28	-	TRBJ1-5	medium-sized	TGTGCCAGCAGTCCTTCAGGTAGCAATCAGCCCCAGCATTTT	CASSPSGSNQPQHF
TRBV21-1	-	TRBJ1-1	-	TGTGCCAGCAGTATCAGGAATCGGGGCATGAACACTGAAGCTTTCTTT	CASSIRNRGMNTEAFF
TRBV28	-	TRBJ2-7	few	TGTGCCAGCAGTTTACTGGGTATGGCCTACGAGCAGTACTTC	CASSLLGMAYEQYF
TRBV2	TRBD2	TRBJ2-7	-	TGTGCCTCCACTGAAGAGGGACAGGGGACTAGCGGGGGTGCCTACGAGCAGTACTTC	CASTEEGQGTSGGAYEQYF
TRBV10-1	TRBD2	TRBJ2-3	-	TGCGCCAGCAACAACTTTCCTAGCGGCCGCACAGATACGCAGTATTTT	CASNNFPSGRTDTQYF
TRBV4-1	-	TRBJ2-7	-	TGCGCCAGCAGCCAAGAAGACACCCCCTACGAGCAGTACTTC	CASSQEDTPYEQYF
TRBV30	-	TRBJ1-2	-	TGTGCCTGGGACCGAGGGGGAGTAGCTAACTATGGCTACACCTTC	CAWDRGGVANYGYTF
TRBV15	-	TRBJ1-1	-	TGTGCCACCAGCAGAGATAAGGGGAACACTGAAGCTTTCTTT	CATSRDKGNTEAFF
TRBV28	TRBD1	TRBJ2-7	-	TGTGCCAGCAGCCTGACAGGGGGATCCTACGAGCAGTACTTC	CASSLTGGSYEQYF
TRBV29-1	TRBD2	TRBJ2-1	-	TGCAGCGTTGAGGGGTCCACTAGCGGGGATTGGAATGAGCAGTTCTTC	CSVEGSTSGDWNEQFF
TRBV7-6	-	TRBJ2-2	-	TGTGCCAGCAGCTTAGCGCTGGGGTCTGGGGAGCTGTTTTTT	CASSLALGSGELFF
TRBV5-1	-	TRBJ1-1	-	TGCGCCAGCAGCTTGACAGGATACACTGAAGCTTTCTTT	CASSLTGYTEAFF
TRBV20-1	-	TRBJ2-3	-	TGCAGTGCCACCCCAACAGATACGCAGTATTTT	CSATPTDTQYF
TRBV7-8	-	TRBJ2-1	-	TGTGCCAGCAGCAACCGGGACCAGTACAATGAGCAGTTCTTC	CASSNRDQYNEQFF
TRBV27	TRBD1	TRBJ1-5	-	TGTGCCAGCAGTTCGTGGACAGGGGGCGATTTCAATCAGCCCCAGCATTTT	CASSSWTGGDFNQPQHF
TRBV13	-	TRBJ2-7	-	TGTGCCAGCAGCTTAAAGGCCGGAGCCTACGAGCAGTACTTC	CASSLKAGAYEQYF
TRBV6-5	-	TRBJ2-2	few	TGTGCCAGCAGTTACTCGAGTGCCGGGGAGCTGTTTTTT	CASSYSSAGELFF
TRBV6-5	-	TRBJ1-1	few	TGTGCCAGCAGTGAAGGCCCGAACACTGAAGCTTTCTTT	CASSEGPNTEAFF
TRBV7-9	TRBD2	TRBJ2-1	-	TGTGCCAGCAGCATCCGCGGGGGGGCCTACAATGAGCAGTTCTTC	CASSIRGGAYNEQFF
TRBV10-2	TRBD2	TRBJ2-5	-	TGCGCCAGTACCCTAGCGGGGGGCCGCGTGAGTGAAGAGACCCAGTACTTC	CASTLAGGRVSEETQYF
TRBV2	-	TRBJ2-2	-	TGTGCCAGCAGGACGACAGCTACCGGGGAGCTGTTTTTT	CASRTTATGELFF
TRBV5-1	-	TRBJ1-1	few	TGCGCCAGCAGCTTGGGCCAGCCCTTAATGGGGGCTGAAGCTTTCTTT	CASSLGQPLMGAEAFF